Following are 31 T cell receptor beta chains from one sample sequenced in a study of T cells in Graves' hyperthyroidism and ophthalmopathy (dated by TCRdb to the late 2010s). The library came from multiplex PCR. TCRdb records Illumina HiSeq 2000 as the sequencer. The TCR beta CDR3 regions were amplified from the RNA transcripts. The TCR CDR3 was subjected to a first round of RT-PCR using the HTBI primer set and the Qiagen OneStep RT-PCR kit. The public reads were run again by TCRdb, first through fastp at Q25 and then through MiXCR, and only productive beta chains were kept. For every CDR3 protein sequence, its rows merge into one entry that carries the most common genes and DNA. For this sample there are about 610,000 distinct CDR3 sequences; around 46% appear just once. In total, the top ten clones hold about 8.3% of the sample. Sample: peripheral blood or thyroid tissue (not recorded which). The receptors were gathered from a woman aged 18-29 years with Graves' hyperthyroidism.

Note on this clonotype: The junction does not match germline at one end; this may be a read error. The chain couples TRBV7-7 to TRBJ1-4; D is unclear. CDR1 and CDR2 (germline): SSHAT, FNYEAQ (reference sequence). The CDR3 has 14 residues. The CDR3 bases are TGTGCTAGCAGCCCGTCGAGTAGCTCTGAAAAACTGTTTTTT. It encodes CASSPSSSSEKLFF. The full variable domain, with the rest looked up from reference TRBV7-7 and TRBJ1-4, is GAGVSQSPRYKVTKRGQDVTLRCDPISSHATLYWYQQALGQGPEFLTYFNYEAQPDKSGLPSDRFSAERPEGSISTLTIQRTEQRDSAMYRCASSPSSSSEKLFFGSGTQLSVL.

The chain carries TRBV19 and TRBJ2-3; TRBD1 might be the D (6 bases). Looked up from germline, CDR1 is LNHDA and CDR2 is SQIVND (reference sequence). The ends were cut back, 5 bases at V and 8 bases at J, with 17 bases in the middle. The CDR3 is made up of 14 amino acids. This chain's CDR3 is CASSVQGLAGTQYF. In nucleotides, the CDR3 is TGTGCCAGTAGTGTACAGGGTCTGGCAGGTACGCAGTATTTT.

The rearrangement links TRBV29-1 to TRBJ1-2, with TRBD1 as a possible D gene (5 bases). The CDR3 runs to 12 residues. Trimming left V 8 bases short and J 4 bases short, with 14 bases between. Germline CDR1 reads SQVTM; CDR2 reads ANQGSEA. The CDR3 reads CSQDRDFYGYTF. CDR3 in DNA: TGCAGCCAAGACCGGGACTTCTATGGCTACACCTTC.

The chain employs TRBV2 and TRBJ1-2; 8 nucleotides line up with TRBD1. The CDR3 has 16 amino acids. CDR1 SNHLY and CDR2 FYNNEI come from the germline V gene. Trimming at V came to 8 bases and at J to 2 bases, leaving 13 bases not matched to a gene. The CDR3 DNA sequence: TGTGCCAGCCAGTACAATGAGCAGGGGGCCAACTATGGCTACACCTTC. Amino acid sequence: CASQYNEQGANYGYTF.

The genes are TRBV18 and TRBJ1-1; 10 nucleotides agree with TRBD1. This CDR3 contains 13 residues. V lost 8 bases and J lost 7; bases outside the gene matches: 7. Germline CDR1 and CDR2: KGHSH and LQKENI. This CDR3 reads CASTRQGANEAFF. The CDR3 DNA is TGTGCCAGCACTAGACAGGGGGCAAATGAAGCTTTCTTT.

The rearrangement joins TRBV5-8 to TRBJ2-7, with a tentative D call TRBD2 (6 bases). The CDR3 is made up of 14 amino acids. Per the germline V gene, CDR1 is SGHTS and CDR2 is YDEGEE. V lost 2 bases to trimming and J lost 4 bases, with 13 bases between them. CDR3 sequence reads: CASSLGPGAYEQYF. CDR3 in DNA: TGTGCCAGCAGCTTAGGACCGGGAGCTTACGAGCAGTACTTC.

The chain carries TRBV5-6 and TRBJ2-5; perhaps D is TRBD1 or TRBD2 (6 bases each). Germline V CDR1 and CDR2: SGHDT, YYEEEE. The CDR3 has 14 amino acids. Trimming took off 2 bases at V and 6 bases at J, with 14 bases between the two ends. The CDR3 region has the DNA TGTGCCAGCAGCTTCACGGAGGGGACACAGACCCAGTACTTC. This encodes CASSFTEGTQTQYF.

A note on this clonotype: The missing conserved phenylalanine or tryptophan at the end of this CDR3 makes a read error likely. The chain joins TRBV4-1 to TRBJ2-7, with 10 positions matching TRBD2. Germline CDR1 and CDR2: MGHRA and YSYEKL. The CDR3 extends over 17 amino acids. Unmatched junction bases numbered 7, after V lost 2 bases and J lost 0 bases. The DNA for the CDR3 is TGCGCCAGCAGCCAAATCACTAGCGGGATAAGCTCCTACGAGCAGTACTTA. Translation gives CASSQITSGISSYEQYL.

This clonotype has a count of ten or more. The chain recombines TRBV7-9 with TRBJ2-2, with no clear D. Looked up from germline, CDR1 is SEHNR and CDR2 is FQNEAQ (reference sequence). The CDR3 has 13 residues. Trimming took off 11 bases at V and 0 bases at J, with 10 bases between the two ends. CDR3 loop: CAQDRANTGELFF. CDR3 nucleotide sequence: TGTGCCCAGGACCGAGCGAACACCGGGGAGCTGTTTTTT.

This clonotype was counted only a few times. The CDR3 DNA sequence: TGTGCCAGCAGTTACTCGGCAGGGGGTGTTTCGGGACAGCCCCAGCATTTT. Translation gives CASSYSAGGVSGQPQHF. The chain combines TRBV6-6 with TRBJ1-5; 7 bases are shared with TRBD1. The length of the CDR3 is 17 residues. Unmatched junction bases numbered 12, after V lost 0 bases and J lost 7 bases. In germline, CDR1 is MNHNY, CDR2 SVGAGI (reference sequence).

This chain connects TRBV7-9 to TRBJ2-5; possible D gene TRBD2, 6 bases. CDR1 SEHNR and CDR2 FQNEAQ come from the germline V gene (reference sequence). The CDR3 length is 13 residues. Trimming stripped 11 bases from V and 5 bases from J, with 18 bases between. CDR3 sequence: CAAYGGLGETQYF. The CDR3 region has the DNA TGTGCCGCTTACGGAGGGTTGGGGGAGACCCAGTACTTC.

This clonotype was counted ten times or more. This chain connects TRBV29-1 to TRBJ2-7; D uncertain. Trimming took 5 bases from V and 0 from J, leaving 11 bases between them. The CDR3 spans 13 residues. Germline CDR1 is SQVTM and CDR2 is ANQGSEA. Written as DNA, the CDR3 is TGCAGCGTTCTCAGGCCTTCCTCCTACGAGCAGTACTTC. The encoded protein is CSVLRPSSYEQYF.

This clonotype has only a few counts. V gene TRBV20-1 combines with J gene TRBJ2-1; tentatively, D is TRBD2 (6 bases). The V and J ends lost 1 base and 1 base respectively, with 8 bases between them. Germline CDR1 is DFQATT and CDR2 is SNEGSKA (reference sequence). The CDR3 has 14 residues. The CDR3 loop is CSARATSSYNEQFF. The CDR3 coding sequence is TGCAGTGCTAGAGCGACTAGTTCCTACAATGAGCAGTTCTTC.

This clonotype was counted many times. The rearrangement joins TRBV7-9 to TRBJ1-2; no clear D. This CDR3 is built from 15 residues. CDR1 and CDR2 (germline): SEHNR, FQNEAQ (reference sequence). V was trimmed by 1 base and J by 0 bases, leaving 9 bases between them. The CDR3 loop reads CASSLGQAPNYGYTF. CDR3 nucleotides: TGTGCCAGCAGCTTAGGGCAGGCCCCTAACTATGGCTACACCTTC. Full variable domain (rest looked up from reference TRBV7-9 and TRBJ1-2): DTGVSQNPRHKITKRGQNVTFRCDPISEHNRLYWYRQTLGQGPEFLTYFQNEAQLEKSRLLSDRFSAERPKGSFSTLEIQRTEQGDSAMYLCASSLGQAPNYGYTFGSGTRLTVV.

The CDR3 DNA reads as TGCAGTGCTAGAGATCGCAGTTTGTTCCCTAACTATGGCTACACCTTC. Its translation: CSARDRSLFPNYGYTF. The chain is built from TRBV20-1 and TRBJ1-2; the D is unclear. V was clipped by 0 bases and J by 0 bases, with 14 bases between them. CDR1 and CDR2 from the germline V gene are DFQATT and SNEGSKA (reference sequence). This CDR3 is built from 16 residues.

The V and J genes are TRBV9 and TRBJ1-1, with D unclear. Trimming stripped 5 bases from V and 1 base from J, with 12 bases between. The CDR3 has 14 amino acids. In germline, CDR1 is SGDLS, CDR2 YYNGEE. The CDR3 sequence is CASSRESGNTEAFF. In DNA, the CDR3 is TGTGCCAGCAGTCGTGAGTCGGGGAACACTGAAGCTTTCTTT.

The CDR3 DNA sequence: TGTGCCAGCAAAGTTGGGACGACGAACAATGAGCAGTTCTTC. Translation gives CASKVGTTNNEQFF. The chain recombines TRBV7-2 with TRBJ2-1; D is possibly TRBD1 or TRBD2 (5 bases each). The CDR3 covers 14 residues. Germline assignment: CDR1 SGHTA and CDR2 FQGNSA. V was cut by 7 bases and J by 5 bases, with 15 bases left in between.

V is TRBV27 and J is TRBJ1-2; 7 bases fit TRBD1. J lost 4 bases, V lost 4 bases, and 6 bases had no gene match. Germline loops: CDR1 MNHEY, CDR2 SMNVEV (reference sequence). The CDR3 consists of 14 residues. CDR3 protein: CASSSDRAFYGYTF. The DNA of the CDR3 is TGTGCCAGCAGTTCCGACAGGGCCTTCTATGGCTACACCTTC.

Concerning this clonotype itself: A much more abundant neighbour one base away suggests this may be a read error. V gene TRBV6-2 or TRBV6-3 combines with J gene TRBJ1-1; no clear D. Germline lookup yields CDR1 MNHEY and CDR2 SVGEGT. Trimming cost V 7 bases and J 11 bases, with 17 bases left between them. The CDR3 totals 12 residues. The CDR3 DNA reads TGTGCCAGCAATTTTGGCAGGTCGGTCGCTTTCTTT. Translating it yields CASNFGRSVAFF.

Ten or more counts support this clonotype. The chain carries TRBV29-1 and TRBJ1-2; D is uncertain. The V end was cut by 0 bases, the J end by 2 bases, with 10 bases between. CDR1 SQVTM and CDR2 ANQGSEA come from the germline V gene. The CDR3 extends over 14 amino acids. The DNA of the CDR3 is TGCAGCGTTGAAGATCGTACGGGAAACTATGGCTACACCTTC. It specifies CSVEDRTGNYGYTF.

In its sample, this clonotype was seen a few times. The chain has TRBV7-9 and TRBJ2-3, with 8 bases aligning to TRBD2. The ends lost 6 bases at V and 8 bases at J; junction bases unmatched: 10. This CDR3 contains 14 residues. Germline V CDR1 and CDR2: SEHNR, FQNEAQ (reference sequence). The CDR3 DNA reads as TGTGCCAGCAGTTCCGTAGCGGGAAGGGGTACGCAGTATTTT. Translation: CASSSVAGRGTQYF.

On this clonotype itself: This may be a read error, as it is one base from a much larger clone. This chain uses TRBV9 with TRBJ2-7; a possible D gene is TRBD1 (7 bases). CDR3 length: 14 amino acids. CDR1 and CDR2 (germline): SGDLS, YYNGEE. CDR3 amino acids: CASRRDRSSCEQYF. CDR3 coding DNA: TGTGCCAGCAGGCGGGACAGAAGCTCCTGCGAGCAGTACTTC.

V gene TRBV24-1 combines with J gene TRBJ2-7; TRBD2 is a possible D gene (6 bases). Germline V gene sequence: CDR1 KGHDR, CDR2 SFDVKD. Trimming shortened V by 6 bases and J by 7 bases, and 18 bases separated the two germline ends. The length of the CDR3 is 14 residues. In DNA form, the CDR3 reads TGTGCCACCAGTCCCGGGAGATCCGACAATGAGCAGTACTTC. It codes for CATSPGRSDNEQYF.

This clonotype was recorded at least ten times. The V and J genes are TRBV15 and TRBJ1-2; D unresolved. This CDR3 region has 13 residues. V lost 6 bases and J 8 bases, leaving 16 bases between the germline ends. The germline CDR1 and CDR2 sequences are LNHNV and YYDKDF (reference sequence). The CDR3 is CATRRLDQHGYTF. DNA for the CDR3: TGTGCCACCAGACGTTTAGATCAGCACGGCTACACCTTC.

CDR3 sequence reads: CASSYLPAGGHPYEQYF. CDR3 nucleotides: TGTGCCAGCAGTTACCTACCGGCGGGAGGGCACCCCTACGAGCAGTACTTC. The rearrangement links TRBV6-2 or TRBV6-3 to TRBJ2-7; 9 nucleotides match TRBD2. There are 17 residues in the CDR3. Germline V gene lookup returns CDR1 MNHEY and CDR2 SVGEGT. V trimming: 2 bases; J trimming: 2 bases; junction bases outside the gene matches: 10.

The chain joins TRBV20-1 to TRBJ1-2; D unclear. The CDR3 runs to 13 residues. V lost 6 bases, J lost 4 bases, and 15 bases lay in between. The germline V gene encodes CDR1 DFQATT and CDR2 SNEGSKA (reference sequence). In DNA, the CDR3 is TGCAGTGCGACTCAATGGGGTGTCTATGGCTACACCTTC. It yields the protein CSATQWGVYGYTF.

This clonotype appeared many times. This chain uses TRBV24-1 with TRBJ2-3, with D perhaps TRBD2 (6 bases). The CDR3 has 15 amino acids. CDR1 and CDR2 from the germline V gene are KGHDR and SFDVKD. Trimming cost V 0 bases and J 5 bases, with 11 bases left between them. In DNA, the CDR3 is TGTGCCACCAGTGATTTGACGGTGGGAGGAGATACGCAGTATTTT. This encodes CATSDLTVGGDTQYF.

The rearrangement joins TRBV12-5 to TRBJ1-4; D gene ambiguous. The CDR3 is 13 amino acids. V was clipped by 3 bases and J by 3 bases, with 5 bases between them. CDR1 is LGHNT, CDR2 FRNRAP, per germline. The CDR3: CASGFRANEKLFF. The CDR3 nucleotides read TGTGCTAGTGGTTTCCGGGCTAATGAAAAACTGTTTTTT.

Ten or more counts support this clonotype. The genes are TRBV12-5 and TRBJ1-4; TRBD1 matches at 8 bases. Germline CDR1 reads LGHNT; CDR2 reads FRNRAP. The J segment lost 7 bases and the V segment lost 5 bases, leaving 6 bases of the junction unmatched. The CDR3 length is 14 residues. CDR3 nucleotides: TGTGCTAGTGGTCTGACAGGGGTGGGTGAAAAACTGTTTTTT. This codes for CASGLTGVGEKLFF.

This clonotype came up once. The V gene is TRBV9, the J gene TRBJ1-5; D gene unclear. This CDR3 has 15 amino acids. With 4 bases removed from V and 6 bases from J, the gap between germline ends came to 17 bases. Germline CDR1 and CDR2: SGDLS and YYNGEE. As DNA, the CDR3 is TGTGCCAGCAGCTTGGAAGAGGGCGCGGGTCAGCCCCAGCATTTT. The encoded protein is CASSLEEGAGQPQHF. Full variable domain (outside the CDR3, taken from reference TRBV9 and TRBJ1-5): DSGVTQTPKHLITATGQRVTLRCSPRSGDLSVYWYQQSLDQGLQFLIQYYNGEERAKGNILERFSAQQFPDLHSELNLSSLELGDSALYFCASSLEEGAGQPQHFGDGTRLSIL.

This clonotype was recorded many times. This chain links TRBV7-9 with TRBJ1-1, with D perhaps TRBD1 (5 bases). The CDR3 covers 13 residues. Trimming pared 5 bases from V and 4 bases from J, leaving 11 bases between. Germline loops: CDR1 SEHNR, CDR2 FQNEAQ (reference sequence). In DNA form, the CDR3 reads TGTGCCAGCAGCAGCCGGGACCTCACTGAAGCTTTCTTT. This sequence encodes CASSSRDLTEAFF.